One and the same sample provided the 9 T cell receptor beta chains below, sequenced in a study of shared clonotypes between healthy human individuals. Naive CD8 cells were CD45RO-negative, positively selected for CCR7, excluding terminally differentiated effector memory CD45RA+ cells. Sequencing used immunoSEQ multiplex PCR; TCRdb keeps in-frame clones, though not all of them. The data hold about 1,900,000 clones, with 85% to 95% observed a single time. Sequenced material: naive CD8+ T cells sorted from blood. All receptors derive from a man in his late teens or twenties in good health.

V and J are TRBV6-5 and TRBJ2-3; 7 nucleotides match TRBD2. The germline CDR1 and CDR2 sequences are MNHEY and SVGAGI. The ends lost 8 bases at V and 5 bases at J; junction bases unmatched: 4. CDR3 size: 12 residues. The chain's CDR3 is CASAGAGDTQYF. The CDR3 nucleotides are TGTGCCAGCGCGGGAGCCGGAGATACGCAGTATTTT.

This chain uses TRBV6-5 with TRBJ2-3; D remains unclear. CDR1 and CDR2 from the germline V gene are MNHEY and SVGAGI. V lost 7 bases to trimming and J lost 1 base, with 9 bases between them. The CDR3 is made up of 13 amino acids. The CDR3 DNA sequence: TGTGCCAGCACCCCCTTAGGCACAGATACGCAGTATTTT. Translating it yields CASTPLGTDTQYF.

This chain uses TRBV5-1 with TRBJ2-2; D call uncertain. Trimming shortened V by 4 bases and J by 2 bases, and 6 bases separated the two germline ends. Germline V gives CDR1 SGHRS, CDR2 YFSETQ. CDR3 length: 13 amino acids. The CDR3 sequence: CASSGSNTGELFF. CDR3 bases: TGCGCCAGCAGCGGCTCAAACACCGGGGAGCTGTTTTTT.

This chain connects TRBV7-9 to TRBJ1-2; 9 nucleotides agree with TRBD1. Germline V gene sequence: CDR1 SEHNR, CDR2 FQNEAQ (reference sequence). Trimming removed 5 bases from V and 6 bases from J; junction bases left unmatched: 13. There are 16 residues in the CDR3. The CDR3 sequence is CASSTPGTGSVDGYTF. The DNA for the CDR3 is TGTGCCAGCAGCACTCCCGGGACAGGGTCCGTTGATGGCTACACCTTC.

CDR3 sequence (DNA): TGTGCCAGCCTGGACGTAGATAGCAATCAGCCCCAGCATTTT. This encodes CASLDVDSNQPQHF. The chain has TRBV19 and TRBJ1-5; D unresolved. V lost 9 bases, J lost 0 bases, and 12 bases lay in between. Germline V gene sequence: CDR1 LNHDA, CDR2 SQIVND (reference sequence). This CDR3 contains 14 residues.

The chain is built from TRBV30 and TRBJ1-2, with D uncertain. Germline CDR1 and CDR2: GTSNPN and SVGIG (reference sequence). V dropped 0 bases and J dropped 3 bases, with 11 bases sitting between them. The CDR3 is 14 residues long. CDR3 in amino acids: CAWSVGFGDYGYTF. Written as DNA, the CDR3 is TGTGCCTGGAGTGTGGGTTTTGGGGACTATGGCTACACCTTC.

V and J are TRBV19 and TRBJ2-7; 8 bases are shared with TRBD2. Per germline, CDR1 LNHDA and CDR2 SQIVND (reference sequence). The CDR3 loop spans 15 amino acids. V lost 5 bases, J lost 7 bases, and 13 bases stayed unmatched. The DNA of the CDR3 is TGTGCCAGTAGTTCCCTAGCGGGTCGTCCGGATGAGCAGTACTTC. It translates to CASSSLAGRPDEQYF.

In this sample, this clone turned up once. Additional DNA sequences in this sample encode the identical CDR3. This sequence joins TRBV6-5 and TRBJ1-5; D gene ambiguous. In germline, CDR1 is MNHEY, CDR2 SVGAGI. Between the trimmed V and J ends, which lost 2 bases and 7 bases, there was a span of 9 bases. The CDR3 loop spans 13 amino acids. The CDR3 nucleotides are TGTGCCAGCAGTTACGGGCCCGGGCAGCCCCAGCATTTT. Translated: CASSYGPGQPQHF.

This chain uses TRBV7-8 with TRBJ2-1; D ambiguous. CDR1 SGHVS and CDR2 FQNEAQ come from the germline V gene. This CDR3 has 12 residues. V was cut by 5 bases and J by 4 bases, with 6 bases left in between. The CDR3 nucleotides are TGTGCCAGCAGCCCGGGTTACAATGAGCAGTTCTTC. The encoded protein is CASSPGYNEQFF.